This record concerns one TCR beta chain sequence. This record belongs to a study of OX40 agonist ivuxolimab in advanced cancers. V was pared by 0 bases and J by 9 bases, with 14 bases between. CDR3 length: 14 residues. The germline V gene has CDR1 SGHNT and CDR2 YYREEE (reference sequence). Assay used: immunoSEQ multiplex PCR; TCRdb lists only in-frame clones, some missing. The table records more than 50,000 clones, around 83% of them present only once. The sample consisted of CD4+ or CD8+ T cells sorted from blood, taken in a trial of the OX40 agonist ivuxolimab. This sequence was found in an adult with an advanced solid tumor such as melanoma, head and neck, liver or kidney cancer. This chain joins TRBV5-4 and TRBJ2-3; TRBD2 might be the D (5 bases). CDR3: CASSLEREPDTQYF. The CDR3 coding sequence is TGTGCCAGCAGCTTGGAACGGGAACCGGACACGCAGTATTTT.